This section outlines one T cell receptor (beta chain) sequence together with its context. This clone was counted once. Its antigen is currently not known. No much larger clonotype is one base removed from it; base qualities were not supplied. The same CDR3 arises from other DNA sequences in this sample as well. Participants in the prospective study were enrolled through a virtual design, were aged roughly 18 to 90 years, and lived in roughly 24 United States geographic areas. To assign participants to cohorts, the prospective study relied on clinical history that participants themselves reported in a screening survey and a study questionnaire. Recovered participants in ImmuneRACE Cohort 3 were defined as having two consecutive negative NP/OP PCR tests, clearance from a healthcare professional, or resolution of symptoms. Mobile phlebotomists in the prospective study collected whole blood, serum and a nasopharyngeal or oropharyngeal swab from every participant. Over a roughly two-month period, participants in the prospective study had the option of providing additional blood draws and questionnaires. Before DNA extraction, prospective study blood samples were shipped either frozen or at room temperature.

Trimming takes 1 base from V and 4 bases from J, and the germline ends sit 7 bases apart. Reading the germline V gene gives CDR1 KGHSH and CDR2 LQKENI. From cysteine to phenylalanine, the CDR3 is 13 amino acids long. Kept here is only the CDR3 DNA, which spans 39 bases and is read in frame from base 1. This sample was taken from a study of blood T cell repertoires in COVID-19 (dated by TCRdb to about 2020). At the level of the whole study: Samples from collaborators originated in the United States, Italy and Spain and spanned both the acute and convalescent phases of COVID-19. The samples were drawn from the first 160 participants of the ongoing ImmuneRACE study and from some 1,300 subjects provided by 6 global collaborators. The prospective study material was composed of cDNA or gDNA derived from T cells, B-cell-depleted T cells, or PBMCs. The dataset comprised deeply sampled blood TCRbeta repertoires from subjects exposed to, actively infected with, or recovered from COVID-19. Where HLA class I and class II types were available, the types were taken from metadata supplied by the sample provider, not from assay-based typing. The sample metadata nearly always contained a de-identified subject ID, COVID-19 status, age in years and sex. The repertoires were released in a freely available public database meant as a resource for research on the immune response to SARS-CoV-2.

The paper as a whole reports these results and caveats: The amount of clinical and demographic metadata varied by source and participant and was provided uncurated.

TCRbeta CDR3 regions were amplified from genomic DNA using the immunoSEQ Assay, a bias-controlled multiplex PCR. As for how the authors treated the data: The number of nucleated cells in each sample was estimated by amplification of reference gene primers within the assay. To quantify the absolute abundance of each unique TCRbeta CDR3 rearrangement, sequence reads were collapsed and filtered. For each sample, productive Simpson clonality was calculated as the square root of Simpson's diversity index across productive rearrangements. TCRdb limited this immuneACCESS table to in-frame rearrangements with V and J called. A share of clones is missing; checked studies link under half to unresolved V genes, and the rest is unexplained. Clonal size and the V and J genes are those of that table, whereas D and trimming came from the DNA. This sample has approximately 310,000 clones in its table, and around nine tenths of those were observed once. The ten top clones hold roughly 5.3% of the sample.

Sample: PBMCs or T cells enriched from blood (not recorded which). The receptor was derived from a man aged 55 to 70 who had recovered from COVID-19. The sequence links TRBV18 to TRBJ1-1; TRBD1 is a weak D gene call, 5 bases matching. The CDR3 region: CASSPLGGTEAFF. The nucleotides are TGTGCCAGCTCACCACTGGGGGGCACTGAAGCTTTCTTT.